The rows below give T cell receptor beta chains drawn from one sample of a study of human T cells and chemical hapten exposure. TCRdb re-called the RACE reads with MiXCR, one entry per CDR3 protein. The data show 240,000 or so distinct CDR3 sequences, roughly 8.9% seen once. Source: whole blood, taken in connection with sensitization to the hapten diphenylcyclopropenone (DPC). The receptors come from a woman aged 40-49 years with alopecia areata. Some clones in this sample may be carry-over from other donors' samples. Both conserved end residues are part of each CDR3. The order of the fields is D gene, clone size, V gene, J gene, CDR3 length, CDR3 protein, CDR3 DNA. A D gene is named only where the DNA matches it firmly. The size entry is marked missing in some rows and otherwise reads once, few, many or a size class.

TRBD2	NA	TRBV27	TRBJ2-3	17	CASRSRPSGLSTDTQYF	TGTGCCAGCAGATCACGGCCTAGCGGGCTTAGCACAGATACGCAGTATTTT
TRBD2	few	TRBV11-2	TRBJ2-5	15	CASSTARAGAETQYF	TGTGCCAGCAGCACAGCCCGAGCGGGAGCAGAGACCCAGTACTTC
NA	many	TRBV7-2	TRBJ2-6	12	CASAAGANVLTF	TGTGCCAGCGCTGCTGGGGCCAACGTCCTGACTTTC
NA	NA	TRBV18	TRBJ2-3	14	CASSPLPQADTQYF	TGTGCCAGCTCACCTTTGCCCCAGGCAGATACGCAGTATTTT
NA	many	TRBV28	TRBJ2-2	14	CASSQQGSVVELFF	TGTGCCAGCAGTCAACAGGGATCCGTGGTGGAGCTGTTTTTT
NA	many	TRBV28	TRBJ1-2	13	CASSPNTNYGYTF	TGTGCCAGCAGCCCCAACACGAACTATGGCTACACCTTC
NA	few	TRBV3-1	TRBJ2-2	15	CASSQFGVNTGELFF	TGTGCCAGCAGCCAATTCGGGGTGAACACCGGGGAGCTGTTTTTT
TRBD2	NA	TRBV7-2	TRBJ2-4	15	CASSLTSGSRNIQYF	TGTGCCAGCAGCTTAACTAGCGGGAGCAGGAACATTCAGTACTTC
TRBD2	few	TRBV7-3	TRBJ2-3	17	CASSNTGTSGRKDTQYF	TGTGCCAGCAGCAATACCGGGACTAGCGGGAGGAAAGATACGCAGTATTTT
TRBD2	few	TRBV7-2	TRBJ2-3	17	CASSLVVAGGSADTQYF	TGTGCCAGCAGCTTAGTTGTTGCGGGAGGTTCCGCAGATACGCAGTATTTT
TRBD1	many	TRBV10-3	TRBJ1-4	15	CAISVTGTGTEKLFF	TGTGCCATCAGCGTGACCGGGACAGGGACGGAAAAACTGTTTTTT
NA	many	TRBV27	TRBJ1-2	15	CASSLLGHPNYGYTF	TGTGCCAGCAGTTTATTAGGACACCCGAACTATGGCTACACCTTC
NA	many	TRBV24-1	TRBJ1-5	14	CATSDSQINQPQHF	TGTGCCACCAGTGACTCACAGATCAATCAGCCCCAGCATTTT
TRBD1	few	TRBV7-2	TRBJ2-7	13	CASSIQGINEQYF	TGTGCCAGCAGCATACAGGGGATCAACGAGCAGTACTTC
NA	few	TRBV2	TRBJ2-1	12	CASSGHFDEQFF	TGTGCCAGCAGTGGCCACTTCGATGAGCAGTTCTTC
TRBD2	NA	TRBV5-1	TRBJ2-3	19	CASSHGLPGLAGASDTQYF	TGCGCCAGCAGCCACGGGCTACCGGGACTAGCGGGAGCGTCAGATACGCAGTATTTT
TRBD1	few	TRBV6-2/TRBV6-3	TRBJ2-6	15	CASRLTGAGANVLTF	TGTGCCAGCAGGCTCACAGGGGCTGGGGCCAACGTCCTGACTTTC
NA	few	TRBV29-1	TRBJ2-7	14	CSVDPTGYGDEQYF	TGCAGCGTTGACCCCACAGGGTACGGTGACGAGCAGTACTTC
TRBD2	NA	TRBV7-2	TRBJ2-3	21	CASSLDPPGLAGVGPSDTQYF	TGTGCCAGCAGCTTAGATCCCCCGGGACTAGCGGGAGTAGGGCCGTCAGATACGCAGTATTTT
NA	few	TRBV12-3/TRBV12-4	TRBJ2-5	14	CASGVGRERQTQYF	TGTGCCAGCGGAGTTGGAAGAGAGCGGCAGACCCAGTACTTC
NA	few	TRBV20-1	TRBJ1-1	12	CSATREGFEAFF	TGCAGTGCTACCCGGGAGGGCTTCGAAGCTTTCTTT
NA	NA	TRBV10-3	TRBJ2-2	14	CAIEPEGDTGELFF	TGTGCCATAGAGCCGGAGGGCGACACCGGGGAGCTGTTTTTT
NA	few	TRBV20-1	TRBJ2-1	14	CSARRDTAYNEQFF	TGCAGTGCTCGGCGGGACACAGCCTACAATGAGCAGTTCTTC
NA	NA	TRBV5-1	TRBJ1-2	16	CASSLEWGIPNYGYTF	TGCGCCAGCAGCTTGGAATGGGGGATCCCTAACTATGGCTACACCTTC